One and the same sample provided the 26 T cell receptor beta chains below, sequenced in a study of blood T cells in healthy people across ages. A second PCR, run for roughly 7 to 12 cycles, used a sample-barcoded 5' primer plus a J-beta primer mix. TCRdb processed the 5' RACE reads anew with MiXCR; each CDR3 protein has one entry. Here the sample spans about 730,000 distinct CDR3 sequences, around 46% being singletons. The sample was blood. The receptors derive from a woman between 55 and 75 years old in good health.

V and J are TRBV20-1 and TRBJ1-5; D remains unclear. The CDR3 runs to 13 residues. The V gene's germline CDR1 is DFQATT and CDR2 SNEGSKA (reference sequence). Trimming stripped 0 bases from V and 6 bases from J, with 9 bases between. CDR3 residues: CSARDVASQPQHF. CDR3 DNA: TGCAGTGCTAGAGATGTGGCGTCTCAGCCCCAGCATTTT.

The chain employs TRBV15 and TRBJ2-1; D tentatively fits TRBD1 or TRBD2 (5 bases each). The CDR3 contains 13 residues. Germline loops: CDR1 LNHNV, CDR2 YYDKDF (reference sequence). Trimming took off 6 bases at V and 6 bases at J, with 12 bases between the two ends. CDR3 residues: CATRDPGRNEQFF. In nucleotides, the CDR3 is TGTGCCACCAGGGATCCGGGGCGCAATGAGCAGTTCTTC.

The V call is TRBV11-2, the J call TRBJ2-6; D ambiguous. Per the germline V gene, CDR1 is SGHAT and CDR2 is FQNNGV. Trimming pared 5 bases from V and 1 base from J, leaving 9 bases between. The CDR3 runs 15 residues. The CDR3 region has the DNA TGTGCCAGCAGCCGAGAGGAATCTGGGGCCAACGTCCTGACTTTC. It codes for CASSREESGANVLTF. Full variable domain (missing parts from reference TRBV11-2 and TRBJ2-6): EAGVAQSPRYKIIEKRQSVAFWCNPISGHATLYWYQQILGQGPKLLIQFQNNGVVDDSQLPKDRFSAERLKGVDSTLKIQPAKLEDSAVYLCASSREESGANVLTFGAGSRLTVL.

The chain joins TRBV6-1 to TRBJ1-4, with D perhaps TRBD1 (6 bases). With 6 bases removed from V and 3 bases from J, the gap between germline ends came to 11 bases. The CDR3 covers 14 residues. Germline loops: CDR1 MNHNS, CDR2 SASEGT. The CDR3 sequence: CASSDTGPNEKLFF. CDR3 DNA sequence: TGTGCCAGCAGCGATACAGGGCCTAATGAAAAACTGTTTTTT.

The table lists this clonotype with many counts. This chain links TRBV13 with TRBJ2-1; D not certain. Between the trimmed V and J ends, which lost 2 bases and 0 bases, there was a span of 11 bases. Per the germline V gene, CDR1 is PRHDT and CDR2 is FYEKMQ (reference sequence). This CDR3 is 16 amino acids long. The CDR3 spells CASSLSFASSYNEQFF. CDR3 nucleotides: TGTGCCAGCAGCTTATCCTTCGCGAGCTCCTACAATGAGCAGTTCTTC. The full variable domain, with the rest looked up from reference TRBV13 and TRBJ2-1, is AAGVIQSPRHLIKEKRETATLKCYPIPRHDTVYWYQQGPGQDPQFLISFYEKMQSDKGSIPDRFSAQQFSDYHSELNMSSLELGDSALYFCASSLSFASSYNEQFFGPGTRLTVL.

This clonotype was observed a few times. This sequence joins TRBV10-3 and TRBJ2-4; 7 bases fit TRBD1. With 4 bases clipped from V and 0 bases from J, the junction kept 3 bases outside the gene matches. The CDR3 is 15 amino acids. Germline CDR1 reads ENHRY; CDR2 reads SYGVKD. The DNA of the CDR3 is TGTGCCATCAGTGCGGGACAGATAGCCAAAAACATTCAGTACTTC. It yields the protein CAISAGQIAKNIQYF.

The gene calls are TRBV5-6 and TRBJ2-4; D is unclear. V lost 4 bases and J 0 bases, leaving 11 bases between the germline ends. The CDR3 runs 15 residues. The germline V gene has CDR1 SGHDT and CDR2 YYEEEE. CDR3 amino acids: CASSPSYLAKNIQYF. The DNA of the CDR3 is TGTGCCAGCAGCCCCTCTTACTTAGCCAAAAACATTCAGTACTTC.

V gene TRBV20-1 combines with J gene TRBJ1-1, with D perhaps matching TRBD1 (5 bases). Germline V lookup: CDR1 DFQATT, CDR2 SNEGSKA (reference sequence). With 6 bases removed from V and 5 bases from J, the gap between germline ends came to 13 bases. This CDR3 is 12 amino acids long. CDR3 bases: TGCAGTGCGGAGGGACCGTCAACTGAAGCTTTCTTT. Its protein is CSAEGPSTEAFF.

The chain couples TRBV12-3 or TRBV12-4 to TRBJ2-1; possibly TRBD2 for D (5 bases). The CDR3 covers 12 residues. V lost 6 bases and J 12 bases, leaving 15 bases between the germline ends. The CDR3 nucleotides read TGTGCCAGCAGACAAGACTCGGGATCGCAGTTCTTC. It yields the protein CASRQDSGSQFF.

The chain couples TRBV7-8 to TRBJ1-2; D gene uncertain. CDR1 is SGHVS and CDR2 is FQNEAQ in the germline V gene. The CDR3 extends over 14 amino acids. Trimming removed 5 bases from V and 7 bases from J, with 17 bases in between. This CDR3 is CASSVGTTAGGYTF. In DNA, the CDR3 is TGTGCCAGCAGCGTAGGAACAACAGCCGGTGGCTACACCTTC.

In its sample, this clonotype was seen a few times. The chain combines TRBV6-5 with TRBJ2-7; no clear D. Germline V gene sequence: CDR1 MNHEY, CDR2 SVGAGI. The CDR3 is 13 residues long. Deletions cut 0 bases from V and 2 bases from J, with 5 bases between. DNA for the CDR3: TGTGCCAGCAGTTACTCGAATACCTACGAGCAGTACTTC. Encoded protein: CASSYSNTYEQYF.

This rearrangement joins TRBV20-1 to TRBJ2-6, with 12 bases identical to TRBD2. V shed 2 bases and J 1 base; nucleotides not matched to a gene: 9. Germline CDR1 reads DFQATT; CDR2 reads SNEGSKA (reference sequence). There are 19 residues in the CDR3. CDR3 residues: CSARNQGTSGLSGANVLTF. DNA for the CDR3: TGCAGTGCTAGAAATCAGGGGACTAGCGGGTTATCTGGGGCCAACGTCCTGACTTTC.

The V gene is TRBV2, the J gene TRBJ2-5; weak D call: TRBD1 (5 bases). Trimming removed 6 bases from V and 3 bases from J, with 8 bases in between. The CDR3 length is 12 residues. Germline CDR1 and CDR2: SNHLY and FYNNEI. DNA of the CDR3: TGTGCCAGCAGCGAACAGGAAGAGACCCAGTACTTC. Amino acids: CASSEQEETQYF. Full variable domain (rest looked up from reference TRBV2 and TRBJ2-5): EPEVTQTPSHQVTQMGQEVILRCVPISNHLYFYWYRQILGQKVEFLVSFYNNEISEKSEIFDDQFSVERPDGSNFTLKIRSTKLEDSAMYFCASSEQEETQYFGPGTRLLVL.

The chain combines TRBV29-1 with TRBJ2-5; 8 nucleotides line up with TRBD1. This CDR3 has 13 amino acids. CDR1 is SQVTM and CDR2 is ANQGSEA in the germline V gene. The trim removed 2 bases at V and 5 bases at J, leaving 4 bases unmatched. The CDR3 bases are TGCAGCGTTGAACAGGGGGCGCGGGAGACCCAGTACTTC. Amino acids: CSVEQGARETQYF.

The rearrangement links TRBV7-2 to TRBJ2-4; a possible D gene is TRBD2 (5 bases). The end of the DNA fits TRBJ2-7 better, so the J call may be wrong. This CDR3 contains 15 residues. Germline assignment: CDR1 SGHTA and CDR2 FQGNSA. CDR3 DNA sequence: TGTGCCAGCAGCTTATCCGGAGGCAATCGGGACGAGCAGTACTTC. It specifies CASSLSGGNRDEQYF.

Only a few counts were recorded for this clonotype. J is TRBJ2-7 and V is TRBV9, with 10 positions matching TRBD2. The ends lost 0 bases at V and 2 bases at J; junction bases unmatched: 5. There are 16 residues in the CDR3. The germline gives CDR1 SGDLS, CDR2 YYNGEE. CDR3 protein: CASSVEGSGGTYEQYF. DNA for the CDR3: TGTGCCAGCAGCGTAGAGGGTAGCGGGGGGACCTACGAGCAGTACTTC.

This chain connects TRBV19 to TRBJ2-1; D possibly uses TRBD1 or TRBD2 (5 bases each). CDR1 is LNHDA and CDR2 is SQIVND in the germline V gene (reference sequence). Trimming removed 3 bases at V and 7 bases at J, with 10 bases between. The CDR3 is 13 residues long. The CDR3 nucleotides are TGTGCCAGTAGTATGGTGGGGGTGAATGAGCAGTTCTTC. Encoded protein: CASSMVGVNEQFF.

This clonotype was detected only a few times. J is TRBJ2-5 and V is TRBV18; TRBD2 agrees at 14 bases. This CDR3 contains 18 residues. Unmatched junction bases numbered 9, after V lost 1 base and J lost 5 bases. Germline V gene data show CDR1 as KGHSH and CDR2 as LQKENI. The CDR3 is CASSPRTSGGPSIETQYF. The CDR3, as DNA: TGTGCCAGCTCACCACGGACTAGCGGGGGGCCCAGTATTGAGACCCAGTACTTC.

This clonotype occurred a few times. The genes are TRBV29-1 and TRBJ2-7, with D perhaps matching TRBD2 (6 bases). The germline gives CDR1 SQVTM, CDR2 ANQGSEA. There are 14 residues in the CDR3. V was pared by 1 base and J by 2 bases, with 12 bases between. In nucleotides, the CDR3 is TGCAGCGTTGAAGCCGCGGGGACCCCCTACGAGCAGTACTTC. Amino acids: CSVEAAGTPYEQYF.

This clonotype showed up just a few times. The rearrangement joins TRBV12-3 or TRBV12-4 to TRBJ1-2; no clear D. This CDR3 has 13 residues. With 5 bases removed from V and 2 bases from J, the gap between germline ends came to 9 bases. Here the CDR3 DNA reads TGTGCCAGCAGTCCGGCGGCGAACTATGGCTACACCTTC. Translated: CASSPAANYGYTF.

This clonotype appeared a few times. The chain recombines TRBV7-9 with TRBJ1-2; 10 positions match TRBD1. Germline CDR1 is SEHNR and CDR2 is FQNEAQ (reference sequence). The J segment lost 8 bases and the V segment lost 3 bases, leaving 6 bases of the junction unmatched. The CDR3 sequence is 14 residues long. The CDR3 DNA follows: TGTGCCAGCAGCTTGGCCGGGACAGGGGTAGGCTACACCTTC. Translated, it gives CASSLAGTGVGYTF.

J is TRBJ2-3 and V is TRBV6-2 or TRBV6-3; TRBD2 might be the D (6 bases). This CDR3 is built from 15 residues. CDR1 and CDR2 from the germline V gene are MNHEY and SVGEGT. Trimming took off 4 bases at V and 12 bases at J, with 23 bases between the two ends. CDR3 amino acids: CASSFSGDYSPAQYF. The CDR3 DNA reads as TGTGCCAGCAGTTTTAGCGGAGATTATTCTCCTGCACAGTATTTT.

This clonotype was seen repeatedly, ten times or more. This chain joins TRBV29-1 and TRBJ2-7, with TRBD2 matching 8 bases. V gave up 4 bases and J gave up 4 bases; unmatched junction bases: 6. The CDR3 sequence is 13 residues long. CDR1 and CDR2 from the germline V gene are SQVTM and ANQGSEA. CDR3 coding DNA: TGCAGCGTTGCGATTAGCGGGGCATACGAGCAGTACTTC. Its translation is CSVAISGAYEQYF.

The rearrangement uses TRBV6-1 and TRBJ2-1; maybe TRBD1 (5 bases). CDR3 length equals 15 residues. The germline V gene has CDR1 MNHNS and CDR2 SASEGT. Trimming cost V 4 bases and J 0 bases, with 10 bases left between them. CDR3 coding DNA: TGTGCCAGCAGTGTGGAGACAGCCTCCTACAATGAGCAGTTCTTC. Amino acids: CASSVETASYNEQFF.

This clonotype was seen repeatedly, ten times or more. This rearrangement joins TRBV7-2 to TRBJ2-1; the D gene is possibly TRBD2 (6 bases). Trimming shortened V by 2 bases and J by 3 bases, and 11 bases separated the two germline ends. The CDR3 runs to 15 residues. Germline V gene sequence: CDR1 SGHTA, CDR2 FQGNSA. The CDR3 here is CASSLSASDYNEQFF. In nucleotides, the CDR3 is TGTGCCAGCAGCTTATCGGCTAGCGACTACAATGAGCAGTTCTTC.

The chain carries TRBV18 and TRBJ1-1; D uncertain. Per germline, CDR1 KGHSH and CDR2 LQKENI. The CDR3 runs to 18 residues. Trimming removed 0 bases from V and 4 bases from J, with 21 bases in between. Here the CDR3 DNA reads TGTGCCAGCTCACCACCGTCGAAAGGACGCCGACGGGGCACTGAAGCTTTCTTT. Translating it yields CASSPPSKGRRRGTEAFF.